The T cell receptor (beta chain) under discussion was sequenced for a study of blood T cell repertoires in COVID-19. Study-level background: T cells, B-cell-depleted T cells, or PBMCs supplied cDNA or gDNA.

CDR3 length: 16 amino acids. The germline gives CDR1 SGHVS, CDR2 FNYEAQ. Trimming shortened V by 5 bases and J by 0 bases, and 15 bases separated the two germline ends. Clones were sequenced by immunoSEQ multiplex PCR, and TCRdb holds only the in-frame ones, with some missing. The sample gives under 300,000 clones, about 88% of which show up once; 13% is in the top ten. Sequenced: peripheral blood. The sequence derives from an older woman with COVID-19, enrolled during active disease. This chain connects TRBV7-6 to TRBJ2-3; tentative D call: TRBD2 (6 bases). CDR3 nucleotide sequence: TGTGCCAGCAGCCCGATGGCGGGGACTAGCACAGATACGCAGTATTTT. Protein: CASSPMAGTSTDTQYF.